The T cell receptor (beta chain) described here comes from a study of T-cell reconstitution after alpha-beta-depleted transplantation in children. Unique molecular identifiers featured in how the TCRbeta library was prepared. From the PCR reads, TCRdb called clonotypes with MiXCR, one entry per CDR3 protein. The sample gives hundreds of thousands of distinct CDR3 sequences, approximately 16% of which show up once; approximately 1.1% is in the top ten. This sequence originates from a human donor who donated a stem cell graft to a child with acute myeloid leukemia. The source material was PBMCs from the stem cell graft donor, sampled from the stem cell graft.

In DNA form, the CDR3 reads TGCAGTGCTAGAGATCGGGTCTCCTCTGGAAACACCATATATTTT. It encodes CSARDRVSSGNTIYF. The chain employs TRBV20-1 and TRBJ1-3; no clear D. The V end was cut by 0 bases, the J end by 0 bases, with 9 bases between. This CDR3 spans 15 amino acids. Germline V gene data show CDR1 as DFQATT and CDR2 as SNEGSKA (reference sequence).